This TCR beta chain was profiled in a study of control samples from healthy donors and cancer patients (dated by TCRdb to about 2020). The germline V gene (reference sequence) specifies MNHNY as CDR1 and SVGAGI as CDR2. Germline trimming amounts to 8 bases on V and 9 bases on J, with 11 as the count of junction bases outside the gene matches. Including the terminal cysteine and phenylalanine, the CDR3 comprises 14 residues. Only the CDR3 part of the read is kept: 42 bases, read in frame from the first base. About this clone itself: The antigen this receptor binds is unknown. No much larger clone is present one base from it, and per-base qualities are unavailable.

The library was generated by the immunoSEQ multiplex PCR assay. In its TCRdb copy, this immuneACCESS table keeps in-frame sequences only and misses some clones. Where compared with another copy, unresolved V genes explain less than half of these, and the others have no known cause. Across this sample there are about 160,000 clones, with approximately 93% seen only once. 4.5% to 6% of the sample lies in the top ten. The chain is made from TRBV6-6 and TRBJ2-1; 9 bases in between match TRBD1. The specimen sequenced was blood. This TCR was sampled from a man younger than 30 in good health. The CDR3 protein: CASSSDRGIGEQFF. The nucleotides are TGTGCCAGCTCGTCGGACAGGGGTATCGGTGAGCAGTTCTTC.